The 21 T cell receptor beta chains reported below all come from one sample, sequenced in a study of shared clonotypes between healthy human individuals. Repertoires were generated with immunoSEQ multiplex PCR, while TCRdb's copy carries only in-frame clones and drops some. The sample gives 2 million to 2.5 million clones, 85% to 95% of which show up once; 0.13% is in the top ten. The sample consisted of naive CD4+ T cells sorted from blood. As for subset: CD45RA+ positively selected. The receptors originated from a young man in good health.

This clone has only one observation. V usage is TRBV2 and J usage is TRBJ2-7; D may match TRBD1 or TRBD2 (5 bases each). CDR1 and CDR2 from the germline V gene are SNHLY and FYNNEI. This CDR3 region has 14 residues. The V and J ends lost 8 bases and 0 bases respectively, with 14 bases between them. CDR3 protein: CASDETGTSYEQYF. CDR3 coding DNA: TGTGCCAGCGACGAGACCGGGACCTCCTACGAGCAGTACTTC.

Worth noting for this clone: Other DNA sequences within the sample encode an identical CDR3. The rearrangement links TRBV7-9 to TRBJ2-1, with 12 bases that match TRBD2. The trim removed 5 bases at V and 7 bases at J, leaving 9 bases unmatched. This CDR3 comprises 16 residues. Germline V gene sequence: CDR1 SEHNR, CDR2 FQNEAQ (reference sequence). The CDR3 sequence: CASSRGGLAGYNEQFF. The CDR3, as DNA: TGTGCCAGCAGCCGCGGAGGACTAGCGGGGTATAATGAGCAGTTCTTC.

The rearrangement links TRBV27 to TRBJ2-1; 8 bases are a match to TRBD1. With V trimmed by 1 base and J by 7 bases, 9 bases remained unmatched. CDR1 and CDR2 from the germline V gene are MNHEY and SMNVEV (reference sequence). CDR3 length equals 16 residues. The CDR3 DNA reads TGTGCCAGCAGTTTATTTGACAGGGGATTAGGGAATGAGCAGTTCTTC. It specifies CASSLFDRGLGNEQFF.

This chain links TRBV10-1 with TRBJ2-1; the match to TRBD1 covers 7 bases. From germline, CDR1 is WNHNN and CDR2 SYGVQD (reference sequence). The CDR3 is made up of 14 amino acids. V lost 2 bases and J lost 5; bases outside the gene matches: 3. The CDR3 DNA follows: TGCGCCAGCAGTGAGGGGACAGCTGACAATGAGCAGTTCTTC. This encodes CASSEGTADNEQFF.

The rearrangement uses TRBV5-1 and TRBJ2-2, with unresolved D. CDR1 and CDR2 (germline): SGHRS, YFSETQ. V was pared by 4 bases and J by 9 bases, with 7 bases between. The CDR3 contains 11 residues. The CDR3 DNA follows: TGCGCCAGCAGCCCTGACCGGGAGCTGTTTTTT. As protein: CASSPDRELFF. Using reference TRBV5-1 and TRBJ2-2 for the parts outside the CDR3, the full variable domain is KAGVTQTPRYLIKTRGQQVTLSCSPISGHRSVSWYQQTPGQGLQFLFEYFSETQRNKGNFPGRFSGRQFSNSRSEMNVSTLELGDSALYLCASSPDRELFFGEGSRLTVL.

The chain combines TRBV5-1 with TRBJ2-7; TRBD1 might be the D (5 bases). V dropped 1 base and J dropped 6 bases, with 17 bases sitting between them. The CDR3 covers 15 residues. Germline assignment: CDR1 SGHRS and CDR2 YFSETQ. As DNA, the CDR3 is TGCGCCAGCAGCTTGTTACCGACAGACCCCGGCGAGCAGTACTTC. Its protein product is CASSLLPTDPGEQYF.

The rearrangement uses TRBV6-9 and TRBJ2-2, with 7 bases aligning to TRBD1. The CDR3 extends over 15 amino acids. Germline V gives CDR1 MNHGY, CDR2 SVAAGI. Losses at the gene ends were 2 bases for V and 6 bases for J; bases not matched to a gene: 6. The CDR3 sequence: CASSYRDRSSGELFF. The CDR3 DNA reads as TGTGCCAGCAGTTATCGGGACAGAAGTTCCGGGGAGCTGTTTTTT.

The gene calls are TRBV10-3 and TRBJ2-7; D perhaps matches TRBD1 (5 bases). Looked up from germline, CDR1 is ENHRY and CDR2 is SYGVKD. The CDR3 totals 12 residues. V was trimmed by 4 bases and J by 4 bases, leaving 8 bases between them. CDR3 protein: CAISADRYEQYF. As DNA, the CDR3 is TGTGCCATCAGTGCAGACAGATACGAGCAGTACTTC.

In nucleotides, the CDR3 is TGTGCCAGCAGTGGAATAGGCGGGGGGGCCCTTGGCGAGCAGTACTTC. This translates into CASSGIGGGALGEQYF. The V gene is TRBV25-1, the J gene TRBJ2-7; 9 bases are a match to TRBD2. Germline CDR1 is MGHDK and CDR2 is SYGVNS. This CDR3 comprises 16 residues. V gave up 4 bases and J gave up 6 bases; unmatched junction bases: 13.

As regards this clone: Its ends do not fully match the called genes, so a read error is possible. The V call is TRBV7-7, the J call TRBJ2-7; D not certain. The V gene's germline CDR1 is SSHAT and CDR2 FNYEAQ (reference sequence). The CDR3 totals 12 residues. The CDR3 loop is CASRLGPKEQYF. For the CDR3, the DNA is TGTGCTAGCAGATTGGGTCCCAAGGAGCAGTACTTC.

The chain is built from TRBV11-2 and TRBJ2-3, with 10 bases lining up with TRBD1. Germline trimming cut 5 bases from V and 5 bases from J; bases unmatched to any gene: 13. There are 17 residues in the CDR3. Germline assignment: CDR1 SGHAT and CDR2 FQNNGV. CDR3 DNA: TGTGCCAGCAGCAAGGGAGTAGACAGGGGGCGCGGAGATACGCAGTATTTT. Protein: CASSKGVDRGRGDTQYF.

The rearrangement links TRBV7-9 to TRBJ2-5; tentatively, D is TRBD1 (6 bases). Germline V gives CDR1 SEHNR, CDR2 FQNEAQ (reference sequence). V was pared by 6 bases and J by 4 bases, with 15 bases between. The CDR3 extends over 14 amino acids. The CDR3 DNA sequence: TGTGCCAGCAGATTCAACAGGGTTCTAGAGACCCAGTACTTC. Amino acid sequence: CASRFNRVLETQYF. The whole variable domain, filled in from reference TRBV7-9 and TRBJ2-5, reads DTGVSQNPRHKITKRGQNVTFRCDPISEHNRLYWYRQTLGQGPEFLTYFQNEAQLEKSRLLSDRFSAERPKGSFSTLEIQRTEQGDSAMYLCASRFNRVLETQYFGPGTRLLVL.

V usage is TRBV30 and J usage is TRBJ1-4; D unclear. V gave up 1 base and J gave up 6 bases, with 9 bases separating them. This CDR3 region has 13 residues. CDR1 and CDR2 from the germline V gene are GTSNPN and SVGIG (reference sequence). The CDR3 protein is CAWSGGEYEKLFF. The CDR3 DNA is TGTGCCTGGAGTGGCGGGGAATATGAAAAACTGTTTTTT.

This clone was counted a single time. CDR3 DNA: TGTGCCAGCAGCTTCCAAGGTTTGGAGACCCAGTACTTC. It specifies CASSFQGLETQYF. The chain joins TRBV7-2 to TRBJ2-5; D is unresolved. The CDR3 extends over 13 amino acids. The germline V gene encodes CDR1 SGHTA and CDR2 FQGNSA. Trimming took off 3 bases at V and 5 bases at J, with 10 bases between the two ends.

This chain uses TRBV7-9 with TRBJ2-5; D might be TRBD1 (7 bases). Germline CDR1 is SEHNR and CDR2 is FQNEAQ (reference sequence). This CDR3 contains 15 residues. Trimming removed 4 bases from V and 2 bases from J, with 14 bases in between. This CDR3 is CASSSRGSGQETQYF. The CDR3 DNA reads as TGTGCCAGCAGCTCCAGGGGGAGCGGGCAAGAGACCCAGTACTTC.

The sample holds one count of this clone. The chain carries TRBV7-4 and TRBJ1-2, with TRBD1 matching 8 bases. There are 14 residues in the CDR3. Germline lookup yields CDR1 SGHVT and CDR2 SQSDAQ. J gave up 6 bases and V 5 bases, and 8 bases lay outside the gene matches. CDR3 amino acids: CASSPAGQVHGYTF. The CDR3 DNA reads TGTGCCAGCAGCCCGGCGGGACAGGTTCATGGCTACACCTTC.

On this clone: A read error may be the cause here, since a much bigger clone is one base away. Other DNA sequences from this sample encode an identical CDR3 as well. The rearrangement joins TRBV9 to TRBJ1-3; D gene uncertain. The germline V and J ends were trimmed by 1 base and 1 base, with 6 bases remaining between them. The CDR3 has 14 residues. Germline assignment: CDR1 SGDLS and CDR2 YYNGEE. CDR3: CASSVSGSGNTIYF. In DNA form, the CDR3 reads TGTGCCAGCAGCGTATCGGGGTCTGGAAACACCATATATTTT.

This clone has only one observation. As DNA, the CDR3 is TGCGCCAGCAGCCGACAGGGTGCGAACACCGGGGAGCTGTTTTTT. Protein: CASSRQGANTGELFF. This rearrangement joins TRBV5-1 to TRBJ2-2, with 7 positions matching TRBD1. In germline, CDR1 is SGHRS, CDR2 YFSETQ. The CDR3 covers 15 residues. V was clipped by 4 bases and J by 0 bases; unmatched bases: 3.

V is TRBV6-6 and J is TRBJ1-6; D is uncertain. The germline gives CDR1 MNHNY, CDR2 SVGAGI (reference sequence). Deletions cut 6 bases from V and 7 bases from J, with 13 bases between. This CDR3 region has 14 residues. The CDR3 spells CASRGLVQNSPLHF. CDR3 nucleotides: TGTGCCAGCAGGGGGTTGGTCCAAAATTCACCCCTCCACTTT.

V and J are TRBV2 and TRBJ2-7; TRBD1 agrees at 8 bases. Trimming at V came to 4 bases and at J to 1 base, leaving 6 bases not matched to a gene. This CDR3 spans 15 amino acids. From germline, CDR1 is SNHLY and CDR2 FYNNEI. The CDR3, as DNA: TGTGCCAGCAGTGCCCCGGGACAGGAGTCCTACGAGCAGTACTTC. It codes for CASSAPGQESYEQYF.

The gene calls are TRBV5-4 and TRBJ2-1, with TRBD1 as a possible D gene (6 bases). CDR3 length equals 14 residues. Looked up from germline, CDR1 is SGHNT and CDR2 is YYREEE (reference sequence). Trimming shortened V by 0 bases and J by 7 bases, and 11 bases separated the two germline ends. DNA of the CDR3: TGTGCCAGCAGCTTGGAACAGGGTCGGAATGAGCAGTTCTTC. This gives the protein CASSLEQGRNEQFF. The full variable domain, completed using reference TRBV5-4 and TRBJ2-1, is ETGVTQSPTHLIKTRGQQVTLRCSSQSGHNTVSWYQQALGQGPQFIFQYYREEENGRGNFPPRFSGLQFPNYSSELNVNALELDDSALYLCASSLEQGRNEQFFGPGTRLTVL.